The 8 T cell receptor beta chains given below trace back to one sample, sequenced in a study of T-cell memory formation after mild COVID-19. TCRdb recomputed calls from the 5' RACE reads with MiXCR, one row per CDR3 protein. The repertoire includes hundreds of thousands of distinct CDR3 sequences, over 15% of them detected once, and 20% to 25% sits in the top ten. Sequencing was carried out using PBMCs or a T cell subset sorted from them (not recorded which). The source is a man aged 18-30 years who had mild COVID-19 (a few samples of this study predate the infection). Cell type and time point are not known.

This clonotype appeared a few times. The J gene is TRBJ2-5, the V gene TRBV9; 15 bases match TRBD2. V shed 5 bases, J shed 5 bases, and the junction held 7 bases outside the gene matches. CDR3 length: 16 residues. CDR1 is SGDLS, CDR2 YYNGEE, per germline. Here the CDR3 DNA reads TGTGCCAGCAGTGCATGGACTAGCGGGGGGGCGGAGACCCAGTACTTC. The encoded protein is CASSAWTSGGAETQYF. The full variable domain, its missing parts supplied by reference TRBV9 and TRBJ2-5, is DSGVTQTPKHLITATGQRVTLRCSPRSGDLSVYWYQQSLDQGLQFLIQYYNGEERAKGNILERFSAQQFPDLHSELNLSSLELGDSALYFCASSAWTSGGAETQYFGPGTRLLVL.

V gene TRBV6-5 combines with J gene TRBJ1-5; 8 bases align to TRBD1. Germline-derived CDR1 and CDR2 are MNHEY and SVGAGI. This CDR3 comprises 14 residues. The trim removed 4 bases at V and 4 bases at J, leaving 3 bases unmatched. The CDR3, as DNA: TGTGCCAGCAGTTTGGACAGGGTGAATCAGCCCCAGCATTTT. This codes for CASSLDRVNQPQHF.

The chain employs TRBV13 and TRBJ2-5, with 7 bases lining up with TRBD2. CDR1 is PRHDT and CDR2 is FYEKMQ in the germline V gene (reference sequence). Trimming at V came to 5 bases and at J to 4 bases, leaving 10 bases not matched to a gene. The length of the CDR3 is 15 residues. The CDR3 protein is CASSPAAGGGETQYF. CDR3 nucleotide sequence: TGTGCCAGCAGCCCCGCGGCCGGCGGGGGAGAGACCCAGTACTTC.

In this sample, this clonotype turned up a few times. This chain joins TRBV7-9 and TRBJ2-5, with a possible D match to TRBD1 (5 bases). Germline V gene lookup returns CDR1 SEHNR and CDR2 FQNEAQ (reference sequence). Trimming took off 4 bases at V and 2 bases at J, with 11 bases between the two ends. The CDR3 covers 14 residues. The CDR3 coding sequence is TGTGCCAGCAGCTCCCAGGGTTTACAAGAGACCCAGTACTTC. It is translated as CASSSQGLQETQYF.

The table lists this clonotype with a count of one. This chain connects TRBV9 to TRBJ1-5; D is ambiguous. Germline V gene data show CDR1 as SGDLS and CDR2 as YYNGEE. Between the trimmed V and J ends, which lost 0 bases and 0 bases, there was a span of 7 bases. This CDR3 region has 15 residues. CDR3 in DNA: TGTGCCAGCAGCGTAGAAGGATATAGCAATCAGCCCCAGCATTTT. Amino acids: CASSVEGYSNQPQHF. The variable domain in full, completed from reference TRBV9 and TRBJ1-5, reads DSGVTQTPKHLITATGQRVTLRCSPRSGDLSVYWYQQSLDQGLQFLIQYYNGEERAKGNILERFSAQQFPDLHSELNLSSLELGDSALYFCASSVEGYSNQPQHFGDGTRLSIL.

This clonotype was seen a handful of times. The chain couples TRBV15 to TRBJ2-2; 8 bases match TRBD2. The trim removed 4 bases at V and 5 bases at J, leaving 6 bases unmatched. The CDR3 contains 15 residues. Germline CDR1 LNHNV, CDR2 YYDKDF (reference sequence). The CDR3 DNA sequence: TGTGCCACCAGCACCGGGACTAGTAGGACCGGGGAGCTGTTTTTT. Its translation is CATSTGTSRTGELFF.

This clonotype was seen only a few times. As DNA, the CDR3 is TGTGCCAGCAGTTTATCCGTTGAGGGGGGCACTGAAGCTTTCTTT. This encodes CASSLSVEGGTEAFF. V is TRBV12-3 or TRBV12-4 and J is TRBJ1-1, with a tentative D call TRBD1 (6 bases). Trimming pared 2 bases from V and 4 bases from J, leaving 14 bases between. The CDR3 is 15 amino acids.

There are a few counts of this clonotype. The rearrangement joins TRBV3-1 to TRBJ2-7; D remains ambiguous. Germline V gives CDR1 LGHDT, CDR2 YNNKEL (reference sequence). The CDR3 is made up of 13 amino acids. The ends were cut back, 1 base at V and 13 bases at J, with 17 bases in the middle. The CDR3 region is CASSQGGQTTRYV. The CDR3 DNA sequence: TGTGCCAGCAGCCAAGGGGGTCAGACGACAAGATACGTC.